A few counts support the clone carrying this T cell receptor (beta chain). Its antigen is still unknown. V lost 0 bases to trimming and J lost 7 bases, with 8 bases between them. There are 12 residues in the CDR3. Germline V gives CDR1 SGHDT, CDR2 YYEEEE. TCRdb passed the 5' RACE reads through MiXCR, listing each CDR3 protein once. The table has fewer than 130,000 distinct CDR3 sequences, around an eighth seen once. This record comes from a study of early T cells in non-severe SARS-CoV-2 infection. Study results and limitations: Anti-spike CD8 responses were favored in VDJdb matching, and private and CD4 specificities were missed.

The chain links TRBV5-6 to TRBJ2-7; D ambiguous. The input for sequencing was whole blood, taken at baseline. The sequence derives from an adult who was a healthcare worker with PCR-confirmed SARS-CoV-2 infection or an uninfected control (not recorded which). CDR3 sequence reads: CASSLVLREQYF. The CDR3 region has the DNA TGTGCCAGCAGCTTGGTTCTCAGGGAGCAGTACTTC.